This entry is about one T cell receptor beta chain. The sample originates from a study of neoadjuvant nivolumab and ipilimumab in lung cancer. Germline CDR1 reads SGHRS; CDR2 reads YFSETQ. Between the trimmed V and J ends, which lost 0 bases and 1 base, there was a span of 8 bases. The CDR3 runs to 15 residues. Assay: immunoSEQ multiplex PCR; the TCRdb copy retains only in-frame clones and omits some. The sample holds about 38,000 clones; roughly nine tenths are singletons and the top ten take more than 3%. The chain joins TRBV5-1 to TRBJ1-3; D call uncertain. The sequence was collected from an adult with non-small cell lung cancer. The material was peripheral blood, obtained before neoadjuvant nivolumab, alone or with ipilimumab. CDR3 coding DNA: TGCGCCAGCAGCTTGGGAACGCAATCTGGAAACACCATATATTTT. Amino acid sequence: CASSLGTQSGNTIYF.